Listed below are T cell receptor beta chains from one sample, sequenced in a study of technical replicates of blood from four donors. Sequencing was performed with immunoSEQ multiplex PCR; in TCRdb, only in-frame clones are kept and a portion is missing. Of approximately 85,000 clones listed, 94% are singletons. The sequenced material came from T cells isolated from PBMCs. Receptor source: a human donor in good health. CDR3s leave out the opening cysteine and the closing phenylalanine or tryptophan. D genes are given only for firm matches.

v_call	j_call	d_call	cdr3_aa
TRBV4-1	TRBJ2-6	-	ASSPGSAGANVLT
TRBV4-2	TRBJ2-7	TRBD1	ASSQDGQGSSYEQY
TRBV5-1	TRBJ2-1	TRBD2	ASSRGLAGGGNEQF
TRBV29-1	TRBJ1-5	TRBD1	SVGTGGDQPQH
TRBV7-3	TRBJ1-1	-	ASSSGTRRTEAF
TRBV10-3	TRBJ2-7	-	ATGDFSYEQY
TRBV4-1	TRBJ1-1	-	ASRDSVFTEAF
TRBV5-4	TRBJ1-1	-	ASSEGQGPIPF
TRBV2	TRBJ1-5	TRBD1	ASSLTGDQPQH
TRBV7-3	TRBJ2-1	TRBD2	ASSPVSAGGYNEQF
TRBV25-1	TRBJ1-1	-	ASSGRRVTEAF
TRBV19	TRBJ1-5	TRBD1	ASKRTGSNQPQH
TRBV5-1	TRBJ1-2	-	ASSFLTDYGYT
TRBV7-9	TRBJ2-1	-	ASSLASGYNEQF
TRBV4-2	TRBJ1-2	-	ASSQVRASYGYT